These 18 T cell receptor beta chains share one sample of origin, sequenced in a study of CD8 T cells in ankylosing spondylitis. In TCRdb, the 5' RACE reads were re-called with MiXCR into one record per CDR3 protein. The sample lists roughly 250,000 distinct CDR3 sequences, 8% to 9.5% occurring once. Sequenced: blood, either unsorted or a sorted T cell fraction (not recorded which). The receptors were sampled from a male donor with ankylosing spondylitis or in good health (not recorded which).

This clonotype was picked up many times. The V and J genes are TRBV3-1 and TRBJ1-1, with D unclear. Per the germline V gene, CDR1 is LGHDT and CDR2 is YNNKEL (reference sequence). The CDR3 consists of 13 residues. Between the trimmed V and J ends, which lost 1 base and 5 bases, there was a span of 8 bases. In DNA form, the CDR3 reads TGTGCCAGCAGCCAAGCAGGTTGGACTGAAGCTTTCTTT. Translating it yields CASSQAGWTEAFF.

The chain uses TRBV7-9 and TRBJ2-1; 12 bases are shared with TRBD2. This CDR3 contains 17 residues. Germline V CDR1 and CDR2: SEHNR, FQNEAQ (reference sequence). With V trimmed by 5 bases and J by 7 bases, 12 bases remained unmatched. This CDR3 is CASSRLGASGGANEQFF. In DNA form, the CDR3 reads TGTGCCAGCAGCCGTCTTGGCGCTAGCGGGGGGGCAAATGAGCAGTTCTTC.

This clonotype was counted between two and nine times. V gene TRBV6-2 or TRBV6-3 combines with J gene TRBJ2-1; D is possibly TRBD2 (6 bases). The germline V gene encodes CDR1 MNHEY and CDR2 SVGEGT. V lost 8 bases and J 8 bases, leaving 16 bases between the germline ends. The CDR3 spans 13 residues. The CDR3, as DNA: TGTGCCAGCGCCAAAACGGGAGATGATGAGCAGTTCTTC. Translated: CASAKTGDDEQFF.

This clonotype was seen a few times. The chain uses TRBV12-3 or TRBV12-4 and TRBJ2-5; 9 bases agree with TRBD2. CDR3 length: 16 residues. V lost 2 bases to trimming and J lost 5 bases; unmatched junction nucleotides: 9. CDR3 sequence: CASSLSVRLAGETQYF. The CDR3 region has the DNA TGTGCCAGCAGTTTAAGTGTCCGGCTAGCGGGGGAGACCCAGTACTTC.

In its sample, this clonotype was seen many times. This rearrangement joins TRBV7-2 to TRBJ2-7; D ambiguous. CDR1 and CDR2 from the germline V gene are SGHTA and FQGNSA. This CDR3 has 15 residues. V lost 5 bases to trimming and J lost 2 bases, with 16 bases between them. In DNA form, the CDR3 reads TGTGCCAGCAGCCCTGGGATGGAGAAAACCTACGAGCAGTACTTC. It is translated as CASSPGMEKTYEQYF.

A remark on this clonotype: A read error likely explains this, since a far larger clone differs by one base. V and J are TRBV7-9 and TRBJ2-5, with a weak D call TRBD1 (6 bases). CDR1 SEHNR and CDR2 FQNEAQ come from the germline V gene (reference sequence). The CDR3 spans 13 residues. V dropped 8 bases and J dropped 4 bases, with 14 bases sitting between them. This CDR3 reads CASGSGQRETQYF. The CDR3 DNA is TGTGCCAGCGGCTCCGGACAGAGAGAGACCCAGTACTTC.

This clonotype showed up many times. The chain joins TRBV20-1 to TRBJ2-1; TRBD2 might be the D (5 bases). V was pared by 6 bases and J by 2 bases, with 14 bases between. This CDR3 comprises 14 residues. Germline V gene sequence: CDR1 DFQATT, CDR2 SNEGSKA (reference sequence). The CDR3 DNA is TGCAGTGCCTCCAGGACGGGGACCTACAATGAGCAGTTCTTC. Translated, it gives CSASRTGTYNEQFF.

This clonotype has at least ten counts. The chain links TRBV6-2 or TRBV6-3 to TRBJ2-1; TRBD1 matches 7 bases. V was pared by 7 bases and J by 0 bases, with 12 bases of the junction left unmatched. CDR1 MNHEY and CDR2 SVGEGT come from the germline V gene. The CDR3 is made up of 17 amino acids. The CDR3 sequence: CASTPRDSYISYNEQFF. For the CDR3, the DNA is TGTGCCAGCACCCCCCGGGACAGTTACATCTCCTACAATGAGCAGTTCTTC.

This clonotype was detected many times. The chain is built from TRBV29-1 and TRBJ2-1, with 11 nucleotides matching TRBD1. The CDR3 consists of 13 residues. CDR1 is SQVTM and CDR2 is ANQGSEA in the germline V gene. V lost 6 bases to trimming and J lost 8 bases; unmatched junction nucleotides: 6. The chain's CDR3 is CSVDGTGGDEQFF. The CDR3, as DNA: TGCAGCGTCGACGGGACAGGGGGGGATGAGCAGTTCTTC.

Comments on this clonotype: A much larger clone lies one base from this, so it may be a read error. Here the CDR3 reads CASSVGAGTSTATQYF. The CDR3, as DNA: TGTGCCAGCAGCGTAGGAGCGGGTACAAGCACAGCTACGCAGTATTTT. The rearrangement links TRBV9 to TRBJ2-3, with D possibly TRBD2 on 6 matching bases. CDR1 is SGDLS and CDR2 is YYNGEE in the germline V gene. The CDR3 is 16 amino acids.

This clonotype was detected ten times or more. The chain couples TRBV20-1 to TRBJ2-7, with D possibly matching TRBD2 (6 bases). This CDR3 has 15 amino acids. CDR1 is DFQATT, CDR2 SNEGSKA, per germline (reference sequence). V was pared by 3 bases and J by 1 base, with 16 bases between. The CDR3 is CSASLAGLPSYEQYF. DNA of the CDR3: TGCAGTGCTAGTCTGGCCGGACTACCATCCTACGAGCAGTACTTC.

This clonotype has a handful of counts. The genes are TRBV7-2 and TRBJ1-6; D call uncertain. V lost 5 bases and J lost 10, with 15 bases in between. The CDR3 covers 14 residues. In germline, CDR1 is SGHTA, CDR2 FQGNSA. The CDR3 nucleotides read TGTGCCAGCAGCCTCGAGCAGGTTTGGTCACCCCTCCACTTT. It translates to CASSLEQVWSPLHF.

This clonotype appeared many times. The V and J genes are TRBV29-1 and TRBJ2-1; 9 bases align to TRBD1. The CDR3 length is 14 residues. CDR1 and CDR2 (germline): SQVTM, ANQGSEA. J gave up 6 bases and V 0 bases, and 3 bases lay outside the gene matches. The CDR3 loop reads CSVEEQGALNEQFF. CDR3 sequence (DNA): TGCAGCGTTGAAGAACAGGGGGCACTCAATGAGCAGTTCTTC.

This clonotype was found a few times. The chain uses TRBV2 and TRBJ1-1; D gene unclear. CDR3 length: 13 residues. The germline V and J ends were trimmed by 8 bases and 3 bases, with 13 bases remaining between them. Germline loops: CDR1 SNHLY, CDR2 FYNNEI. This chain's CDR3 is CASSGRRDTEAFF. The CDR3 DNA reads TGTGCCAGCTCAGGACGTAGGGACACTGAAGCTTTCTTT. Full variable domain (missing parts from reference TRBV2 and TRBJ1-1): EPEVTQTPSHQVTQMGQEVILRCVPISNHLYFYWYRQILGQKVEFLVSFYNNEISEKSEIFDDQFSVERPDGSNFTLKIRSTKLEDSAMYFCASSGRRDTEAFFGQGTRLTVV.

This clonotype was seen repeatedly, ten times or more. The chain employs TRBV29-1 and TRBJ1-1; tentatively, D is TRBD1 (6 bases). Germline CDR1 reads SQVTM; CDR2 reads ANQGSEA. The CDR3 is 11 residues long. V was trimmed by 5 bases and J by 8 bases, leaving 12 bases between them. The CDR3 sequence is CSVPDSAEAFF. CDR3 coding DNA: TGCAGCGTTCCGGACAGTGCGGAAGCTTTCTTT.

This clonotype was picked up many times. V is TRBV12-3 or TRBV12-4 and J is TRBJ2-1; unclear D gene. V lost 0 bases and J lost 4, with 7 bases in between. The CDR3 loop spans 14 amino acids. This chain's CDR3 is CASSLAQVYNEQFF. The DNA of the CDR3 is TGTGCCAGCAGTTTAGCGCAGGTTTACAATGAGCAGTTCTTC.

This clonotype has just a few counts. The chain combines TRBV5-5 with TRBJ1-4; a possible D gene is TRBD1 (5 bases). Germline values: CDR1 SGHKS, CDR2 YYEKEE (reference sequence). This CDR3 contains 15 residues. V was shortened by 6 bases and J by 1 base, with 13 bases between the two germline ends. The CDR3 spells CASNRGTQTNEKLFF. Written as DNA, the CDR3 is TGTGCCAGCAATAGGGGAACACAAACTAATGAAAAACTGTTTTTT.

This rearrangement joins TRBV7-2 to TRBJ2-3; D is unclear. Per germline, CDR1 SGHTA and CDR2 FQGNSA. The CDR3 spans 14 residues. Trimming removed 6 bases from V and 6 bases from J, with 16 bases in between. CDR3 in amino acids: CASRLSWGVDTQYF. CDR3 bases: TGTGCCAGCAGACTATCCTGGGGTGTGGATACGCAGTATTTT.